Listed here are 12 T cell receptor beta chains from one sample, sequenced in a study of a mutant IDH1 vaccine in newly diagnosed glioma. Time point noted: baseline, week 1 (first vaccination visit). Treatment: pre-vaccination baseline after standard-of-care therapy. Assay: immunoSEQ multiplex PCR; the TCRdb copy retains only in-frame clones and omits some. The table lists 55,000 to 70,000 clones, roughly 78% of them singletons, with about 7.5% in the top ten. Sequences were derived from PBMCs, sampled from a glioma patient treated with radiotherapy, temozolomide or both. These receptors came from a man aged 45 to 65 with glioma.

This clone has only a few counts. This chain connects TRBV7-3 to TRBJ1-1; a possible D gene is TRBD1 (5 bases). The V end lost 3 bases, the J end lost 4 bases, and 12 bases lay between the germline ends. Germline CDR1 SGHTA, CDR2 FQGTGA. CDR3 size: 14 residues. CDR3 DNA sequence: TGTGCCAGCAGCTTCGGGGGGTCCTTCACTGAAGCTTTCTTT. It encodes CASSFGGSFTEAFF.

A single count supports this clone. The junction shows a germline mismatch at one end, possibly a read error. V and J are TRBV7-2 and TRBJ2-7; perhaps TRBD1 as D (5 bases). Per germline, CDR1 SGHTA and CDR2 FQGNSA. This CDR3 has 15 residues. In DNA, the CDR3 is TGTGCCAGCAGCTTAGAAAAGGGGTACTCCCACGAGCAGTACTTC. Translation: CASSLEKGYSHEQYF.

The chain joins TRBV18 to TRBJ2-1; 7 bases align to TRBD1. Germline assignment: CDR1 KGHSH and CDR2 LQKENI. The V segment lost 3 bases and the J segment 4 bases; nucleotides outside the gene matches: 9. This CDR3 has 16 amino acids. CDR3 sequence reads: CASSPSTGTTYNEQFF. CDR3 DNA: TGTGCCAGCTCACCCTCGACAGGGACAACGTACAATGAGCAGTTCTTC.

The rearrangement links TRBV9 to TRBJ1-1; unclear D gene. The germline V and J ends were trimmed by 2 bases and 4 bases, with 15 bases remaining between them. This CDR3 spans 15 amino acids. Germline assignment: CDR1 SGDLS and CDR2 YYNGEE. The CDR3 loop reads CASSVSGEGSTEAFF. The CDR3 DNA is TGTGCCAGCAGCGTCTCTGGCGAGGGTAGCACTGAAGCTTTCTTT.

V is TRBV25-1 and J is TRBJ2-7, with 9 bases that match TRBD2. The CDR3 sequence is 15 residues long. Germline assignment: CDR1 MGHDK and CDR2 SYGVNS. The V and J ends lost 6 bases and 5 bases, in that order; junction bases with no gene match: 11. In DNA, the CDR3 is TGTGCCAGCAGAGGACCGGGACTAGCTAGTAACGAGCAGTACTTC. As protein: CASRGPGLASNEQYF.

The chain employs TRBV9 and TRBJ2-2; D is ambiguous. V lost 5 bases, J lost 3 bases, and 11 bases lay in between. This CDR3 has 14 amino acids. The germline CDR1 and CDR2 sequences are SGDLS and YYNGEE. The CDR3 loop is CASSQDPYTGELFF. The CDR3 DNA is TGTGCCAGCAGTCAGGACCCTTACACCGGGGAGCTGTTTTTT.

The genes are TRBV25-1 and TRBJ2-5; maybe TRBD1 (5 bases). The ends were cut back, 7 bases at V and 4 bases at J, with 16 bases in the middle. Germline CDR1 MGHDK, CDR2 SYGVNS. CDR3 length equals 14 residues. The DNA for the CDR3 is TGTGCCAGCACCCCCTTCGGACAAACAGAGACCCAGTACTTC. Translation gives CASTPFGQTETQYF.

V and J are TRBV7-9 and TRBJ1-2; D remains ambiguous. The CDR3 runs 15 residues. Per germline, CDR1 SEHNR and CDR2 FQNEAQ (reference sequence). Trimming took 1 base from V and 4 from J, leaving 13 bases between them. CDR3 sequence reads: CASSLVKIAAYGYTF. CDR3 sequence (DNA): TGTGCCAGCAGCTTAGTTAAAATTGCAGCCTATGGCTACACCTTC.

The chain employs TRBV10-3 and TRBJ1-1; D gene ambiguous. V was clipped by 2 bases and J by 4 bases, with 17 bases between them. Germline CDR1 reads ENHRY; CDR2 reads SYGVKD. The CDR3 is made up of 16 amino acids. The CDR3 DNA is TGTGCCATCAGTGAGGCTGGTGTGGAACACTCCACTGAAGCTTTCTTT. The encoded protein is CAISEAGVEHSTEAFF.

The chain couples TRBV5-1 to TRBJ2-2, with TRBD1 matching over 8 bases. V lost 3 bases and J lost 1; bases outside the gene matches: 5. The CDR3 is made up of 16 amino acids. CDR1 and CDR2 from the germline V gene are SGHRS and YFSETQ. CDR3 nucleotides: TGCGCCAGCAGCTGGGCCGGGACAGGGAACACCGGGGAGCTGTTTTTT. It specifies CASSWAGTGNTGELFF.

The chain employs TRBV5-1 and TRBJ2-7; the match to TRBD1 covers 7 bases. This CDR3 has 16 residues. V lost 2 bases, J lost 3 bases, and 11 bases stayed unmatched. The germline V gene encodes CDR1 SGHRS and CDR2 YFSETQ. CDR3 sequence: CASSLVVGQRFYEQYF. The CDR3 nucleotides are TGCGCCAGCAGCTTAGTCGTGGGACAGCGGTTCTACGAGCAGTACTTC.

The chain has TRBV7-9 and TRBJ1-1; 9 bases are a match to TRBD1. There are 14 residues in the CDR3. With V trimmed by 5 bases and J by 3 bases, 4 bases remained unmatched. CDR1 and CDR2 (germline): SEHNR, FQNEAQ (reference sequence). The DNA for the CDR3 is TGTGCCAGCAGCCGTTGGGACAGGGACACTGAAGCTTTCTTT. The encoded protein is CASSRWDRDTEAFF. Complete variable domain (other parts from reference TRBV7-9 and TRBJ1-1): DTGVSQNPRHKITKRGQNVTFRCDPISEHNRLYWYRQTLGQGPEFLTYFQNEAQLEKSRLLSDRFSAERPKGSFSTLEIQRTEQGDSAMYLCASSRWDRDTEAFFGQGTRLTVV.